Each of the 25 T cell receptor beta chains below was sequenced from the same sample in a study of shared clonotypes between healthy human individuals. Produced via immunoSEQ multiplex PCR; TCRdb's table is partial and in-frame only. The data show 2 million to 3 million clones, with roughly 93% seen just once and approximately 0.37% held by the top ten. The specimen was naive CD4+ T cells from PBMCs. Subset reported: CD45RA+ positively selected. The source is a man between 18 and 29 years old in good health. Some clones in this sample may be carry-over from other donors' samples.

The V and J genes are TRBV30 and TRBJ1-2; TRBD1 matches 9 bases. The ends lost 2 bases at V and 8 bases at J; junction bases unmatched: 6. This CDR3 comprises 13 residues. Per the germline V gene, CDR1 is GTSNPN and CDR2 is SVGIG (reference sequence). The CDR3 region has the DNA TGTGCCTGGAGTCCCGGGACAGGGCGAGGCTACACCTTC. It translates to CAWSPGTGRGYTF.

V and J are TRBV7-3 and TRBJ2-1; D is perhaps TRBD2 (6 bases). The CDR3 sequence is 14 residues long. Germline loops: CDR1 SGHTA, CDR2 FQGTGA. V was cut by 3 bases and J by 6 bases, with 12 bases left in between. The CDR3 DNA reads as TGTGCCAGCAGCTTGATACGGGAGAGCAATGAGCAGTTCTTC. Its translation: CASSLIRESNEQFF. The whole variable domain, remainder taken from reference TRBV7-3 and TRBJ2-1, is GAGVSQTPSNKVTEKGKYVELRCDPISGHTALYWYRQSLGQGPEFLIYFQGTGAADDSGLPNDRFFAVRPEGSVSTLKIQRTERGDSAVYLCASSLIRESNEQFFGPGTRLTVL.

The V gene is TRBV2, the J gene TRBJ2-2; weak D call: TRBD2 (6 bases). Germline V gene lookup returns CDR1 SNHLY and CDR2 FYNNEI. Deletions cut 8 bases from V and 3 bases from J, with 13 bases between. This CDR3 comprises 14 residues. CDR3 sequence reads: CASSGVLDTGELFF. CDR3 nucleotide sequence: TGTGCCAGCTCGGGGGTGTTGGACACCGGGGAGCTGTTTTTT.

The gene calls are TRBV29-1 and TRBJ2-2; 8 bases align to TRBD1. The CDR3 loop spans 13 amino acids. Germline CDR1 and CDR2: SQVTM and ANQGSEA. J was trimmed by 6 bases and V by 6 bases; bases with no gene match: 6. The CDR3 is CSVGVRGPGELFF. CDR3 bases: TGCAGCGTGGGGGTCAGGGGGCCCGGGGAGCTGTTTTTT.

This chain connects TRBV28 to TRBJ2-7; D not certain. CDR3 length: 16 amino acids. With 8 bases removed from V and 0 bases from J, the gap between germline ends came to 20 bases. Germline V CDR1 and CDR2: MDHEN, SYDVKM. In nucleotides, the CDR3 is TGTGCCAGCCAGATCCGGTGGAAGGGTAGCTCCTACGAGCAGTACTTC. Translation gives CASQIRWKGSSYEQYF.

The CDR3: CASSEQGEVGEQYF. In DNA form, the CDR3 reads TGTGCCAGCAGTGAACAGGGGGAAGTCGGCGAGCAGTACTTC. The gene calls are TRBV2 and TRBJ2-7, with 7 bases matching TRBD1. The CDR3 consists of 14 residues. The trim removed 2 bases at V and 6 bases at J, leaving 7 bases unmatched. CDR1 is SNHLY, CDR2 FYNNEI, per germline.

CDR3 protein: CASLTRSSGPPYEQYF. The CDR3 bases are TGTGCCAGCCTCACCCGGAGTAGCGGGCCGCCCTACGAGCAGTACTTC. The gene calls are TRBV27 and TRBJ2-7, with 7 bases aligning to TRBD2. J was trimmed by 2 bases and V by 8 bases; bases with no gene match: 15. The CDR3 is 16 residues long. Germline-derived CDR1 and CDR2 are MNHEY and SMNVEV (reference sequence).

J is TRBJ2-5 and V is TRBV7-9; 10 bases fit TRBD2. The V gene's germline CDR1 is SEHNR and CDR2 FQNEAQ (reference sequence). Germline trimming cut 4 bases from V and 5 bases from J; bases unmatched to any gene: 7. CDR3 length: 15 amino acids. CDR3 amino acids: CASSSGLAHWETQYF. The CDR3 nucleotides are TGTGCCAGCAGCTCGGGACTAGCGCATTGGGAGACCCAGTACTTC.

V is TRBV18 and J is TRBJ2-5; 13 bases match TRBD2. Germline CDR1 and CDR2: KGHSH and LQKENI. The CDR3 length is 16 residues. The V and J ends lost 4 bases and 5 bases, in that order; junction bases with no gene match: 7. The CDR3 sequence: CASSLGLAGVSETQYF. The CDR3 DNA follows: TGTGCCAGCTCACTCGGACTAGCGGGAGTCTCGGAGACCCAGTACTTC.

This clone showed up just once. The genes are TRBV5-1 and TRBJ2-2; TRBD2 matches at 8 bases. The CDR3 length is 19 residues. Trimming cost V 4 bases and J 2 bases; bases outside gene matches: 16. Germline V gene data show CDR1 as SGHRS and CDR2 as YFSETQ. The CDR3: CASSLRMVAGRQNTGELFF. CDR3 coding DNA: TGCGCCAGCAGCCTCCGAATGGTAGCGGGACGCCAAAACACCGGGGAGCTGTTTTTT. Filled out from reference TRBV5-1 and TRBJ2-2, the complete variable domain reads KAGVTQTPRYLIKTRGQQVTLSCSPISGHRSVSWYQQTPGQGLQFLFEYFSETQRNKGNFPGRFSGRQFSNSRSEMNVSTLELGDSALYLCASSLRMVAGRQNTGELFFGEGSRLTVL.

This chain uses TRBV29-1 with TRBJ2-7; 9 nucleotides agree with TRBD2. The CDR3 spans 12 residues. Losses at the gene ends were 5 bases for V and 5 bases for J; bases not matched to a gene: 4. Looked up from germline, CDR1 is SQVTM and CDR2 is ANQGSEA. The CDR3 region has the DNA TGCAGCGTTAGGGCTAGCGGGAACGAGCAGTACTTC. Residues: CSVRASGNEQYF.

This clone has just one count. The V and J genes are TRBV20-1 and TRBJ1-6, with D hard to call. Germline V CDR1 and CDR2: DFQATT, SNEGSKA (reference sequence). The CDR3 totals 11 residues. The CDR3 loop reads CAVGGNSPLHF. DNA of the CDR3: TGCGCAGTAGGCGGTAATTCACCCCTCCACTTT.

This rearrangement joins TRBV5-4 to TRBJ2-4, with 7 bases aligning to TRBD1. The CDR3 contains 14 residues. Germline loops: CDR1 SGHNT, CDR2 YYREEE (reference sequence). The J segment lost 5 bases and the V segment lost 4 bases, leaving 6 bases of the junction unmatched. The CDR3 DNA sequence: TGTGCCAGCAGCCCGGGACAGAGAGAAAACATTCAGTACTTC. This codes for CASSPGQRENIQYF.

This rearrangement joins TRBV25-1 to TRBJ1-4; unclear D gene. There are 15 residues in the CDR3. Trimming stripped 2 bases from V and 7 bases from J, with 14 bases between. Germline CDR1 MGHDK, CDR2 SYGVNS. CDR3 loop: CASSEGEGRGEKLFF. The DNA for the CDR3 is TGTGCCAGCAGTGAAGGGGAGGGAAGAGGTGAAAAACTGTTTTTT.

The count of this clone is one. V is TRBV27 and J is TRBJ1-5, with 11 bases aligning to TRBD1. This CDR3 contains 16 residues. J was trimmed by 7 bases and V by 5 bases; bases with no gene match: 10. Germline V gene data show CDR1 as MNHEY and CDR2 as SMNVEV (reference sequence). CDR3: CASSRGQGAPEQPQHF. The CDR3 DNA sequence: TGTGCCAGCAGTCGAGGACAGGGGGCCCCAGAACAGCCCCAGCATTTT.

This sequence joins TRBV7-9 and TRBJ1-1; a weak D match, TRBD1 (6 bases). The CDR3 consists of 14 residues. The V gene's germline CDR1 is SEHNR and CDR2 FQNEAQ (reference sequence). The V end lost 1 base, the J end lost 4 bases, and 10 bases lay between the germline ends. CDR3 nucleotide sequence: TGTGCCAGCAGCTTAGTTGGGGGCGGCACTGAAGCTTTCTTT. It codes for CASSLVGGGTEAFF.

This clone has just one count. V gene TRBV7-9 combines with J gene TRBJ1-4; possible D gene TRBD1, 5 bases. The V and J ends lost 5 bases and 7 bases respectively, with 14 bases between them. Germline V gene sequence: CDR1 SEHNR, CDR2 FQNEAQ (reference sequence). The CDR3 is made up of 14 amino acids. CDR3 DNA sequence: TGTGCCAGCAGCCAGCGGGGCTCGGGTGAAAAACTGTTTTTT. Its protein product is CASSQRGSGEKLFF.

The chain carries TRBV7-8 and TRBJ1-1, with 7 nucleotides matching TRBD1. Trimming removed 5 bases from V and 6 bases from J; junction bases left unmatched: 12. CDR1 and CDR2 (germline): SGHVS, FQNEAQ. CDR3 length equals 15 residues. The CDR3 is CASSMDRIGGSEAFF. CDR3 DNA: TGTGCCAGCAGCATGGACAGGATCGGGGGTTCTGAAGCTTTCTTT.

The CDR3 bases are TGTGCCAGCTCACCACCGGGGGTTAAGAGAAACTACGAGCAGTACTTC. This codes for CASSPPGVKRNYEQYF. This rearrangement joins TRBV18 to TRBJ2-7; D may match TRBD1 or TRBD2 (5 bases each). The germline V gene has CDR1 KGHSH and CDR2 LQKENI. The CDR3 has 16 residues. Trimming pared 0 bases from V and 3 bases from J, leaving 15 bases between.

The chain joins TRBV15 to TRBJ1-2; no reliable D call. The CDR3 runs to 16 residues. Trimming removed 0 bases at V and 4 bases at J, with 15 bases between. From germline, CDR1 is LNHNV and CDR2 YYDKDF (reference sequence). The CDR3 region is CATSRDRSGDSYGYTF. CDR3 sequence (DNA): TGTGCCACCAGCAGAGATCGATCAGGAGACTCCTATGGCTACACCTTC.

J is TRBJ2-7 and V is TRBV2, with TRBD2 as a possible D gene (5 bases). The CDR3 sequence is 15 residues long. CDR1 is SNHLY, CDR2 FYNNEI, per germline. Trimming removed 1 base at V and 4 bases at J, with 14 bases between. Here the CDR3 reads CASSEETTNLYEQYF. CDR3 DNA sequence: TGTGCCAGCAGTGAAGAGACTACAAACCTTTACGAGCAGTACTTC.

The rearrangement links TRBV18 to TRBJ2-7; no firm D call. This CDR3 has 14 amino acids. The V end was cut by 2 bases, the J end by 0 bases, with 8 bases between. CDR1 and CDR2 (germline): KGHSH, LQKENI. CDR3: CASSPGQYSYEQYF. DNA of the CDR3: TGTGCCAGCTCACCAGGGCAGTACTCCTACGAGCAGTACTTC. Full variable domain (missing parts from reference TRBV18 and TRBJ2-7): NAGVMQNPRHLVRRRGQEARLRCSPMKGHSHVYWYRQLPEEGLKFMVYLQKENIIDESGMPKERFSAEFPKEGPSILRIQQVVRGDSAAYFCASSPGQYSYEQYFGPGTRLTVT.

Here the CDR3 reads CAERASGGNEKLFF. CDR3 coding DNA: TGTGCCGAGAGGGCTTCTGGGGGGAATGAAAAACTGTTTTTT. The chain uses TRBV28 and TRBJ1-4, with D possibly matching TRBD1 (5 bases). The CDR3 length is 14 residues. The germline V gene encodes CDR1 MDHEN and CDR2 SYDVKM. The V end lost 11 bases, the J end lost 5 bases, and 18 bases lay between the germline ends. Complete variable domain (other parts from reference TRBV28 and TRBJ1-4): DVKVTQSSRYLVKRTGEKVFLECVQDMDHENMFWYRQDPGLGLRLIYFSYDVKMKEKGDIPEGYSVSREKKERFSLILESASTNQTSMYLCAERASGGNEKLFFGSGTQLSVL.

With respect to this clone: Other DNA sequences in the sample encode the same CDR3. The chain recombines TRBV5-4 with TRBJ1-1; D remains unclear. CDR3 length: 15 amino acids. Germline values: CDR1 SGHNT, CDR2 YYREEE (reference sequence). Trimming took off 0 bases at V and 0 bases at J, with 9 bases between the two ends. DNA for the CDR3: TGTGCCAGCAGCTTGGCAGGAGACATGAACACTGAAGCTTTCTTT. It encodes CASSLAGDMNTEAFF. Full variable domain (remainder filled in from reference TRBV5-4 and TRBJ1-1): ETGVTQSPTHLIKTRGQQVTLRCSSQSGHNTVSWYQQALGQGPQFIFQYYREEENGRGNFPPRFSGLQFPNYSSELNVNALELDDSALYLCASSLAGDMNTEAFFGQGTRLTVV.

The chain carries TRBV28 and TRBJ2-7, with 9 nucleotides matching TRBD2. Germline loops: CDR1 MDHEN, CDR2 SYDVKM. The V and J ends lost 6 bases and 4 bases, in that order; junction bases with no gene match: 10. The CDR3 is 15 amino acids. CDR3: CASRAGGPWLYEQYF. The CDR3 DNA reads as TGTGCCAGCAGGGCGGGAGGGCCATGGTTGTACGAGCAGTACTTC.